A selection of T cell receptor beta chains follows, all from one sample in a study of T-cell reconstitution after alpha-beta-depleted transplantation in children. TCRdb reprocessed the PCR reads via MiXCR and lists one record per CDR3 protein. The sample shows 540,000 or so distinct CDR3 sequences, approximately 22% of them seen only once. Source: PBMCs, mostly from graft donor cells, taken 360 days after TCRalphabeta/CD19-depleted stem cell transplant. Receptor source: a boy younger than two who had a stem cell transplant for acute myeloid leukemia, so the T cells may come from the graft donor. Both conserved end residues are part of each CDR3. A D gene is named only where the DNA matches it firmly. The size of a clone is reported for some rows only, either as once, few or many, or as a class for expanded clones.

len	d_gene	abundance	v_gene	j_gene	CDR3nt	CDR3aa
16	-	-	TRBV20-1	TRBJ2-1	TGCTGTGCTAGAGATCCAGGGGGGGGCACCCACAATGAGCAGTTCTTC	CCARDPGGGTHNEQFF
15	TRBD2	many	TRBV6-4	TRBJ2-1	TGTGCCAGCAGCAATACTAGCGGGGGTTACAATGAGCAGTTCTTC	CASSNTSGGYNEQFF
16	-	once	TRBV20-1	TRBJ2-2	TGCTGTGCTAGAGATGCGAGGACCTTGAACACCGGGGAGCTGTTTTTT	CCARDARTLNTGELFF
14	-	-	TRBV6-1	TRBJ1-2	TGTGCCAGCAGTGTCAGACAAAGCCCCTATGGCTACACCTTC	CASSVRQSPYGYTF
14	-	-	TRBV6-1	TRBJ2-2	TGTGCCAGCAGTGGACAGTCGAACACCGGGGAGCTGTTTTTT	CASSGQSNTGELFF
17	TRBD2	few	TRBV5-5	TRBJ2-1	TGTGCCAGCAGCTTGTCCCGGACTAGCGGGGAATACAATGAGCAGTTCTTC	CASSLSRTSGEYNEQFF
15	-	many	TRBV7-2	TRBJ2-6	TGTGCCAGCAGCGCCGACAGAACTGGGGCCAACGTCCTGACTTTC	CASSADRTGANVLTF
17	TRBD2	-	TRBV7-6	TRBJ2-3	TGTGCCAGCAGCTTAGCGGGACTAGCGGGGGTCACAGATACGCAGTATTTT	CASSLAGLAGVTDTQYF
14	-	-	TRBV7-2	TRBJ2-1	TGTGCCAGCAGCTTCGTGGGGGCGGCGGATGAGCAGTTCTTC	CASSFVGAADEQFF
13	-	many	TRBV20-1	TRBJ2-5	TGCAGTGCCCTCCTCGATTCCCAAGAGACCCAGTACTTC	CSALLDSQETQYF
13	-	-	TRBV11-2	TRBJ2-5	TGTGCCAGCAGCTTAGAGGGCCCTGGGACCCAGTACTTC	CASSLEGPGTQYF
14	-	-	TRBV27	TRBJ2-5	TGTGCCAGCACTGCTACAGGAGGTCAAGAGACCCAGTACTTC	CASTATGGQETQYF
16	-	-	TRBV6-1	TRBJ2-2	TGTGCCAGCACCCGAAAGGGCAGTTCGAACACCGGGGAGCTGTTTTTT	CASTRKGSSNTGELFF
13	-	many	TRBV7-2	TRBJ2-3	TGTGCCAGCAGCGTGACACACGGAGATACGCAGTATTTT	CASSVTHGDTQYF
13	TRBD2	few	TRBV7-2	TRBJ2-5	TGTGCCAGCAGCCCCGCACTAGCGGGCAAGGGGGACTTC	CASSPALAGKGDF
16	TRBD2	-	TRBV20-1	TRBJ2-7	TGCAGTGCTAGGGAAATGGGACTAGCGGACTCCTACGAGCAGTACTTC	CSAREMGLADSYEQYF
14	-	few	TRBV20-1	TRBJ2-3	TGCAGTGCTAGAGATTTGGTAGGCACAGATACGCAGTATTTT	CSARDLVGTDTQYF
14	-	-	TRBV12-3/TRBV12-4	TRBJ2-1	TGTGCCAGCACCTCCCGGGGTGTATACAATGAGCAGTTCTTC	CASTSRGVYNEQFF
12	-	many	TRBV5-1	TRBJ2-5	TGCGCCAGCAGTGCGGCGGGGGAGACCCAGTACTTC	CASSAAGETQYF
13	TRBD1	-	TRBV20-1	TRBJ1-2	TGCAGTGCTTGGACAGGGGGCGTCTATGGCTACACCTTC	CSAWTGGVYGYTF
14	TRBD1	many	TRBV20-1	TRBJ2-1	TGCAGTGCTAGTTGGCAGGGGGCCTACAATGAGCAGTTCTTC	CSASWQGAYNEQFF
12	-	few	TRBV9	TRBJ1-3	TGTGCCAGCAGCGTCGGTGGAAACACCATATATTTT	CASSVGGNTIYF
14	-	few	TRBV30	TRBJ2-1	TGTGCCTGGAGTAACATACTAACCTACAATGAGCAGTTCTTC	CAWSNILTYNEQFF
13	-	-	TRBV12-3/TRBV12-4	TRBJ2-5	TGTGCCAGCAGTTTAGCGGAGAGGGAGACCCAGTACTTC	CASSLAERETQYF
14	-	-	TRBV12-3/TRBV12-4	TRBJ1-3	TGTGCCAGCAGCCCCGCCGGGCTCGGAAACACCATATATTTT	CASSPAGLGNTIYF
15	-	-	TRBV7-3	TRBJ2-3	TGTGCCAGCAGCCCGGACGGATCTACAACGATTGTGCAGTATTTT	CASSPDGSTTIVQYF
12	-	few	TRBV6-5	TRBJ2-1	TGTGCCAGCTGTAGCGGAAACAATGAGCAGTTCTTC	CASCSGNNEQFF
15	-	-	TRBV6-5	TRBJ2-3	TGTGCCAGCAGTTTAAACACTCCTAGCACAGATACGCAGTATTTT	CASSLNTPSTDTQYF
11	TRBD1	many	TRBV20-1	TRBJ2-1	TGCAGTGCTGTGACAGGGGATGAGCAGTTCTTC	CSAVTGDEQFF
16	TRBD2	-	TRBV7-9	TRBJ2-1	TGTGCCAGCAGCTTGTACCTAGCGGGGTTTGACGATGAGCAGTTCTTC	CASSLYLAGFDDEQFF
15	TRBD1	-	TRBV12-3/TRBV12-4	TRBJ1-4	TGTGCCAGCAGTCAGACAGGGAGCACTAATGAAAAACTGTTTTTT	CASSQTGSTNEKLFF
14	-	-	TRBV29-1	TRBJ1-3	TGCAGCGTCAAGAGACATATCTCTGGAAACACCATATATTTT	CSVKRHISGNTIYF
12	-	few	TRBV10-3	TRBJ2-3	TGTGCCATCAGGCGGGGACAAGATACGCAGTATTTT	CAIRRGQDTQYF
15	TRBD2	few	TRBV6-5	TRBJ2-5	TGTGCCAGCAGTTTTGGGACTAGCGGTGCCGGGACCCAGTACTTC	CASSFGTSGAGTQYF
18	-	-	TRBV11-2	TRBJ1-1	TGTGCCAGCAGCTCCTTAATCCCCTCAGGGACTTTGAACACTGAAGCTTTCTTT	CASSSLIPSGTLNTEAFF